The present T cell receptor beta chain was sequenced within a study of cytomegalovirus exposure and HLA in healthy donors. V trimming: 4 bases; J trimming: 4 bases; junction bases outside the gene matches: 5. Germline CDR1 and CDR2: SGHNT and YYREEE (reference sequence). The CDR3 sequence is 16 residues long. Turning to this clone: Its antigen is unknown.

Overall study findings and caveats: Most subjects had HLA-A and HLA-B alleles reportedly predicted accurately by TCR beta sequences.

It was with 60 Vbeta and 13 Jbeta primers that the PCR ran. Produced via immunoSEQ multiplex PCR; TCRdb's table is partial and in-frame only. The sample yields about 89,000 clones, roughly four fifths seen once. The sample comprised PBMCs. The receptor's source is a female donor in good health and CMV-seropositive. This chain connects TRBV5-4 to TRBJ2-7; 16 nucleotides agree with TRBD2. The CDR3 nucleotides are TGTGCCAGCAGCCTATGGGGACTAGCGGGAGGGTACGAGCAGTACTTC. Residues: CASSLWGLAGGYEQYF.